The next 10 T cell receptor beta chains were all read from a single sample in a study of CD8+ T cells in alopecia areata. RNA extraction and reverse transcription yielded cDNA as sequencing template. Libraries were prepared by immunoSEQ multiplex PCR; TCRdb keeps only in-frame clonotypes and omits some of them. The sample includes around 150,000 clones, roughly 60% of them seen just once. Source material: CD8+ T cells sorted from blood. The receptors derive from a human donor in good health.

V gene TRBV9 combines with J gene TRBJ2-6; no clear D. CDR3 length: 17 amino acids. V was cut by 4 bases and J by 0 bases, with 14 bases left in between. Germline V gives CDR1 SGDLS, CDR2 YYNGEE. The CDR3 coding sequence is TGTGCCAGCAGCATCAATCCCTTAGACTCTGGGGCCAACGTCCTGACTTTC. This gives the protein CASSINPLDSGANVLTF.

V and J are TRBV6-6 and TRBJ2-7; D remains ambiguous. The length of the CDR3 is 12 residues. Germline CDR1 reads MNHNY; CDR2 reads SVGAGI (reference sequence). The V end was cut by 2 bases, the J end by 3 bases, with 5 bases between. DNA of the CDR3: TGTGCCAGCAGTTACAACAGCTACGAGCAGTACTTC. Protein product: CASSYNSYEQYF.

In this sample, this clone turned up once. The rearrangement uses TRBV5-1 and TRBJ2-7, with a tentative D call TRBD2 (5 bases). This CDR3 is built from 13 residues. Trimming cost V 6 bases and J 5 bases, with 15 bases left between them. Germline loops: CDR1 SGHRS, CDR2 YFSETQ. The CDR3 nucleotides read TGCGCCAGCAACCTCACGAGGGCCCACGAGCAGTACTTC. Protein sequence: CASNLTRAHEQYF. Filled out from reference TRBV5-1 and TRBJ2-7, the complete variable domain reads KAGVTQTPRYLIKTRGQQVTLSCSPISGHRSVSWYQQTPGQGLQFLFEYFSETQRNKGNFPGRFSGRQFSNSRSEMNVSTLELGDSALYLCASNLTRAHEQYFGPGTRLTVT.

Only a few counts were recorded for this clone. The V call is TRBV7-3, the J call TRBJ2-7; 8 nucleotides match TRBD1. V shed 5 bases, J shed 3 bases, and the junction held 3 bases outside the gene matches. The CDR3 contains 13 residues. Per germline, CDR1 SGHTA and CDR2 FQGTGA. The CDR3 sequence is CASSLGTGYEQYF. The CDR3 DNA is TGTGCCAGCAGCCTCGGGACAGGCTACGAGCAGTACTTC.

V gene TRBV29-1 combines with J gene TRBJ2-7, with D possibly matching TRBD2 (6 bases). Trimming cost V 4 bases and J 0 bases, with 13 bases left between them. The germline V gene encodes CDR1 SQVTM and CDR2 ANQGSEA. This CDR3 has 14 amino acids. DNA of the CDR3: TGCAGCGTTGTGGGGGAGGAGAGCTCCTACGAGCAGTACTTC. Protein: CSVVGEESSYEQYF.

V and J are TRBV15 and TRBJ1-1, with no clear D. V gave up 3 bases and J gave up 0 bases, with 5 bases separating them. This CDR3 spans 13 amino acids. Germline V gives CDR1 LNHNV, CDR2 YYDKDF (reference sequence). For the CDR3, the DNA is TGTGCCACCAGCAGTCAGGTGAACACTGAAGCTTTCTTT. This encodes CATSSQVNTEAFF.

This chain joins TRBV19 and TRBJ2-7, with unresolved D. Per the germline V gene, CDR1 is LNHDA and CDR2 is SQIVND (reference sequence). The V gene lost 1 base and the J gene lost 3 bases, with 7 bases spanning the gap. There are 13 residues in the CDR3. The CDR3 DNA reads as TGTGCCAGTAGTATAGCAAACAACTACGAGCAGTACTTC. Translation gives CASSIANNYEQYF. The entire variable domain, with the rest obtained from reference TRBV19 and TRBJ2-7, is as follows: DGGITQSPKYLFRKEGQNVTLSCEQNLNHDAMYWYRQDPGQGLRLIYYSQIVNDFQKGDIAEGYSVSREKKESFPLTVTSAQKNPTAFYLCASSIANNYEQYFGPGTRLTVT.

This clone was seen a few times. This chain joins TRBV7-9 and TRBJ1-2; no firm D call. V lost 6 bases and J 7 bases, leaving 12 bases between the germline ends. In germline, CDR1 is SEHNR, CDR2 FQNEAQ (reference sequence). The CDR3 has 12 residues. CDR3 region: CASRQQSGGYTF. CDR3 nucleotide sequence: TGTGCCAGCAGACAACAAAGTGGTGGCTACACCTTC.

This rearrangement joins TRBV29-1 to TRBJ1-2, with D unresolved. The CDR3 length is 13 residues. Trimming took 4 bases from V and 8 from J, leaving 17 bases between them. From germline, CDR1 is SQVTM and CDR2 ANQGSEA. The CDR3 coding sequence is TGCAGCGTTGTTAAGGGAGGGCCTGACGGCTACACCTTC. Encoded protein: CSVVKGGPDGYTF.

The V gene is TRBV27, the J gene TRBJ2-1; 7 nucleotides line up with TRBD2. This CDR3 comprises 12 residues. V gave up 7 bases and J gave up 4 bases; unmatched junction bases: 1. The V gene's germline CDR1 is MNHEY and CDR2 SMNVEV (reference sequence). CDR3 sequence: CASMGGYNEQFF. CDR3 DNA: TGTGCCAGCATGGGGGGGTACAATGAGCAGTTCTTC.